This T cell receptor beta chain was recorded in a study of T-cell memory formation after mild COVID-19. The CDR3 is 16 residues long. The V and J ends lost 0 bases and 0 bases, in that order; junction bases with no gene match: 8. Germline values: CDR1 DFQATT, CDR2 SNEGSKA (reference sequence). This clonotype has only a few counts. TCRdb re-called the 5' RACE reads through MiXCR, storing one row per CDR3 protein. The data hold over 150,000 distinct CDR3 sequences, with roughly a fifth observed a single time. This sequence was found in an adult woman who had mild COVID-19 (a few samples of this study predate the infection). Cell type and time point are not known. What was sequenced was PBMCs or a T cell subset sorted from them (not recorded which). The chain employs TRBV20-1 and TRBJ2-7, with 7 bases lining up with TRBD2. The CDR3 here is CSARDQGSGPSYEQYF. DNA of the CDR3: TGCAGTGCTAGAGATCAGGGTAGCGGGCCCTCCTACGAGCAGTACTTC.